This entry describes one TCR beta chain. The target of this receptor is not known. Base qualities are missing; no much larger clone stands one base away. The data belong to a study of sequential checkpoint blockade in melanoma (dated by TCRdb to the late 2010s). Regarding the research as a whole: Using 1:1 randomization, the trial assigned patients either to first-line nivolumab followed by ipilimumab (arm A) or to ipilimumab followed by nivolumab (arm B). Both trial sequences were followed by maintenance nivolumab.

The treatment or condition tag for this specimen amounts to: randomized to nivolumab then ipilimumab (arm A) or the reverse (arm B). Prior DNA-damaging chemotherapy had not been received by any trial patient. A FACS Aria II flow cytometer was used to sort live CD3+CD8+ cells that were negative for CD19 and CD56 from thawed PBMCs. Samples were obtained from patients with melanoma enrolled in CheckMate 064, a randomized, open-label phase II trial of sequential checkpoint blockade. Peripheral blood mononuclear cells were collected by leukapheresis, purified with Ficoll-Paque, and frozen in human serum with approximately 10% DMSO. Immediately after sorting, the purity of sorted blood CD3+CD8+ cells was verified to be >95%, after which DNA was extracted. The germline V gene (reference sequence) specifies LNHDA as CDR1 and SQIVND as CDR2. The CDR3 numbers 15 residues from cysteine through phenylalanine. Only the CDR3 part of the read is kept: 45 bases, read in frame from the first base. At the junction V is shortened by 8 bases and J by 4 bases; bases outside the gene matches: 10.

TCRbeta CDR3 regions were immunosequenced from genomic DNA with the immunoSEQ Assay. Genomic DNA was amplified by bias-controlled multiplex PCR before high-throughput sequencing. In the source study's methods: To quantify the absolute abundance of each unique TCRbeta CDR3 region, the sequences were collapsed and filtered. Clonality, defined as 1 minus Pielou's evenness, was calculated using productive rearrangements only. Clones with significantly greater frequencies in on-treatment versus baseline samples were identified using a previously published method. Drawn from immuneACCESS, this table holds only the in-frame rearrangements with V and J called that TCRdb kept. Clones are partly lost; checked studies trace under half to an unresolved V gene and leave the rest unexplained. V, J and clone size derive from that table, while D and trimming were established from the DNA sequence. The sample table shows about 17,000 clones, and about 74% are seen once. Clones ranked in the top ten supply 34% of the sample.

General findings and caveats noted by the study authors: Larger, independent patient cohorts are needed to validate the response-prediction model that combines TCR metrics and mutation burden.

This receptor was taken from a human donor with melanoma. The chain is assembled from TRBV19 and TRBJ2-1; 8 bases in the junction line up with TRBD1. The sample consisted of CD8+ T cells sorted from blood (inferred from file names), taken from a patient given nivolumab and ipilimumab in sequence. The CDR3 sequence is CASGKDRGFYNEQFF. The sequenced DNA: TGTGCCAGTGGAAAAGACAGGGGATTTTACAATGAGCAGTTCTTC. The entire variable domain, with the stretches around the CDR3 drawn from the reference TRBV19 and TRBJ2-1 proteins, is DGGITQSPKYLFRKEGQNVTLSCEQNLNHDAMYWYRQDPGQGLRLIYYSQIVNDFQKGDIAEGYSVSREKKESFPLTVTSAQKNPTAFYLCASGKDRGFYNEQFFGPGTRLTVL.